These 22 T cell receptor beta chains came from one sample sequenced in a study of identical twins. TCRdb re-called the 5' RACE reads with MiXCR, one entry per CDR3 protein. Altogether about 690,000 distinct CDR3 sequences are present, 5.5% to 6.5% being singletons, with the ten largest covering roughly 1.8%. Sequenced sample: naive T cells sorted from blood. All receptors come from a man aged 18-30 years in good health.

This clonotype has only a few counts. The chain uses TRBV11-2 and TRBJ1-3; D unresolved. The CDR3 totals 18 residues. The V gene lost 0 bases and the J gene lost 3 bases, with 18 bases spanning the gap. Germline V gene sequence: CDR1 SGHAT, CDR2 FQNNGV. DNA of the CDR3: TGTGCCAGCAGCTTAGACTACCGGCCCGGAACAGTTGGAAACACCATATATTTT. This gives the protein CASSLDYRPGTVGNTIYF.

This clonotype has a count of ten or more. J is TRBJ2-1 and V is TRBV5-1; TRBD1 might be the D (5 bases). CDR1 and CDR2 (germline): SGHRS, YFSETQ. Deletions cut 0 bases from V and 4 bases from J, with 14 bases between. The CDR3 spans 16 residues. This CDR3 is CASSLGTKVYYNEQFF. The CDR3 bases are TGCGCCAGCAGCTTGGGGACAAAGGTTTATTACAATGAGCAGTTCTTC.

Ten or more counts support this clonotype. The chain has TRBV2 and TRBJ2-3; D gene unclear. V was pared by 7 bases and J by 8 bases, with 10 bases between. This CDR3 comprises 11 residues. CDR1 and CDR2 (germline): SNHLY, FYNNEI. The CDR3 sequence is CASIIVGTQYF. CDR3 bases: TGTGCCAGCATTATAGTGGGTACGCAGTATTTT.

This clonotype has at least ten counts. The genes are TRBV29-1 and TRBJ1-4; D gene ambiguous. With 6 bases removed from V and 7 bases from J, the gap between germline ends came to 9 bases. Germline values: CDR1 SQVTM, CDR2 ANQGSEA. The CDR3 is 11 residues long. The CDR3: CSVAWGEKLFF. The CDR3 region has the DNA TGCAGCGTGGCGTGGGGTGAAAAACTGTTTTTT. The full variable domain, rest sourced from reference TRBV29-1 and TRBJ1-4, is SAVISQKPSRDICQRGTSLTIQCQVDSQVTMMFWYRQQPGQSLTLIATANQGSEATYESGFVIDKFPISRPNLTFSTLTVSNMSPEDSSIYLCSVAWGEKLFFGSGTQLSVL.

The chain couples TRBV20-1 to TRBJ2-1; D is perhaps TRBD2 (5 bases). The CDR3 totals 16 residues. Trimming cost V 0 bases and J 4 bases, with 16 bases left between them. CDR1 DFQATT and CDR2 SNEGSKA come from the germline V gene (reference sequence). The CDR3 region has the DNA TGCAGTGCTAGAGATCGGAGGCTAGGATCTTACAATGAGCAGTTCTTC. Translated: CSARDRRLGSYNEQFF.

The chain carries TRBV12-3 or TRBV12-4 and TRBJ1-4; 9 positions match TRBD1. With V trimmed by 8 bases and J by 4 bases, 5 bases remained unmatched. The CDR3 sequence is 14 residues long. CDR3 region: CASLSTGGNEKLFF. In nucleotides, the CDR3 is TGTGCCAGCCTCTCGACAGGGGGTAATGAAAAACTGTTTTTT.

The chain joins TRBV7-8 to TRBJ1-6; 9 bases match TRBD1. The ends lost 5 bases at V and 7 bases at J; junction bases unmatched: 9. CDR3 length equals 16 residues. Germline CDR1 SGHVS, CDR2 FQNEAQ. CDR3 coding DNA: TGTGCCAGCAGCCTAAGGCGGGGACAGGGAAATTCACCCCTCCACTTT. Translation gives CASSLRRGQGNSPLHF.

This CDR3 is CASSQTATGELFF. CDR3 coding DNA: TGCGCCAGCAGCCAAACCGCCACCGGGGAGCTGTTTTTT. The J gene is TRBJ2-2, the V gene TRBV4-1, with D uncertain. Between the trimmed V and J ends, which lost 2 bases and 4 bases, there was a span of 5 bases. CDR3 size: 13 residues. CDR1 is MGHRA and CDR2 is YSYEKL in the germline V gene.

This clonotype was recorded many times. This chain links TRBV27 with TRBJ2-1; perhaps TRBD2 as D (6 bases). Looked up from germline, CDR1 is MNHEY and CDR2 is SMNVEV (reference sequence). The CDR3 contains 15 residues. Trimming removed 1 base from V and 8 bases from J, with 15 bases in between. As DNA, the CDR3 is TGTGCCAGCAGTTTATGGAGTCGGGAGTGGGATGAGCAGTTCTTC. This codes for CASSLWSREWDEQFF.

Only a few counts were recorded for this clonotype. The chain couples TRBV9 to TRBJ2-1; TRBD2 is a possible D gene (6 bases). Trimming shortened V by 0 bases and J by 9 bases, and 13 bases separated the two germline ends. This CDR3 is built from 14 residues. Looked up from germline, CDR1 is SGDLS and CDR2 is YYNGEE. CDR3 nucleotides: TGTGCCAGCAGCGTAGATGTGGGAGGCATTGAGCAGTTCTTC. Translating it yields CASSVDVGGIEQFF.

There are many counts of this clonotype. This sequence joins TRBV29-1 and TRBJ2-1; TRBD1 agrees at 7 bases. Germline loops: CDR1 SQVTM, CDR2 ANQGSEA. CDR3 length: 13 residues. J lost 7 bases, V lost 4 bases, and 7 bases had no gene match. The CDR3 loop is CSVGAGQDNEQFF. The CDR3 region has the DNA TGCAGCGTTGGGGCTGGACAGGATAATGAGCAGTTCTTC.

This clonotype was counted only a few times. V gene TRBV5-1 combines with J gene TRBJ2-2, with TRBD2 matching over 8 bases. The CDR3 consists of 18 residues. J gave up 2 bases and V 1 base, and 10 bases lay outside the gene matches. CDR1 and CDR2 from the germline V gene are SGHRS and YFSETQ. CDR3 bases: TGCGCCAGCAGCTTGTTGAAGCGGGAGACCACCAACACCGGGGAGCTGTTTTTT. Protein product: CASSLLKRETTNTGELFF.

V and J are TRBV19 and TRBJ2-4; D call uncertain. Trimming pared 0 bases from V and 6 bases from J, leaving 9 bases between. The CDR3 runs to 14 residues. The germline CDR1 and CDR2 sequences are LNHDA and SQIVND (reference sequence). CDR3: CASSIDSNRNIQYF. The CDR3 coding sequence is TGTGCCAGTAGTATAGACTCGAACAGAAACATTCAGTACTTC.

The CDR3 is CASGTALFYEQYF. The CDR3 DNA follows: TGTGCCAGCGGGACAGCTCTTTTCTACGAGCAGTACTTC. This chain uses TRBV19 with TRBJ2-7; 7 positions agree with TRBD1. V shed 9 bases and J 3 bases; nucleotides not matched to a gene: 8. This CDR3 is built from 13 residues. Germline V CDR1 and CDR2: LNHDA, SQIVND (reference sequence).

This clonotype was counted many times. The chain carries TRBV10-3 and TRBJ1-3; TRBD1 agrees at 9 bases. The CDR3 contains 15 residues. J was trimmed by 4 bases and V by 8 bases; bases with no gene match: 9. From germline, CDR1 is ENHRY and CDR2 SYGVKD. The CDR3 loop is CAIGWGQGGGNTIYF. CDR3 nucleotide sequence: TGTGCCATCGGTTGGGGACAGGGAGGAGGAAACACCATATATTTT.

This clonotype has a count of ten or more. This sequence joins TRBV5-1 and TRBJ2-7; a weak D match, TRBD1 (5 bases). With 4 bases removed from V and 6 bases from J, the gap between germline ends came to 17 bases. CDR1 and CDR2 (germline): SGHRS, YFSETQ. The CDR3 contains 14 residues. The CDR3 nucleotides read TGCGCCAGCAGCCTAAAGACAGCCCCCTCCGAGCAGTACTTC. This codes for CASSLKTAPSEQYF.

This clonotype appeared many times. The rearrangement links TRBV9 to TRBJ1-2; TRBD1 matches 7 bases. The CDR3 has 14 residues. The germline V gene has CDR1 SGDLS and CDR2 YYNGEE. J gave up 4 bases and V 3 bases, and 6 bases lay outside the gene matches. For the CDR3, the DNA is TGTGCCAGCAGCGCCCCGACAGGGATCTATGGCTACACCTTC. Amino acids: CASSAPTGIYGYTF. The entire variable domain, with the rest obtained from reference TRBV9 and TRBJ1-2, is as follows: DSGVTQTPKHLITATGQRVTLRCSPRSGDLSVYWYQQSLDQGLQFLIQYYNGEERAKGNILERFSAQQFPDLHSELNLSSLELGDSALYFCASSAPTGIYGYTFGSGTRLTVV.

This clonotype was observed a handful of times. The chain employs TRBV11-2 and TRBJ2-1; 14 bases agree with TRBD2. J was trimmed by 4 bases and V by 5 bases; bases with no gene match: 13. The CDR3 runs to 19 residues. Germline V lookup: CDR1 SGHAT, CDR2 FQNNGV. CDR3 in amino acids: CASSLQPGLAGARYNEQFF. CDR3 sequence (DNA): TGTGCCAGCAGCCTACAGCCGGGACTAGCGGGAGCACGGTACAATGAGCAGTTCTTC.

The table lists this clonotype with many counts. The genes are TRBV6-5 and TRBJ2-2; 11 bases align to TRBD1. The J segment lost 4 bases and the V segment lost 1 base, leaving 2 bases of the junction unmatched. Germline lookup yields CDR1 MNHEY and CDR2 SVGAGI. This CDR3 is 16 amino acids long. CDR3 sequence: CASSYLGQGVTGELFF. CDR3 DNA sequence: TGTGCCAGCAGTTACTTGGGACAGGGGGTCACCGGGGAGCTGTTTTTT.

This clonotype was counted ten times or more. The chain has TRBV25-1 and TRBJ1-1; D is undetermined. The V gene's germline CDR1 is MGHDK and CDR2 SYGVNS. Trimming left V 3 bases short and J 11 bases short, with 13 bases between. The CDR3 is made up of 12 amino acids. CDR3 bases: TGTGCCAGCAGTGACAGCATGGCGGATGCTTTCTTT. Encoded protein: CASSDSMADAFF.

In this sample, this clonotype turned up many times. V is TRBV10-3 and J is TRBJ1-2; 10 bases agree with TRBD1. The CDR3 runs to 13 residues. Germline loops: CDR1 ENHRY, CDR2 SYGVKD. The V gene end was trimmed by 6 bases and the J gene end by 8 bases; junction bases not matched to a gene: 6. The chain's CDR3 is CAISGQGEVGYTF. In DNA form, the CDR3 reads TGTGCCATCAGCGGACAGGGGGAGGTCGGCTACACCTTC.

This clonotype has a handful of counts. V and J are TRBV6-1 and TRBJ2-1; no clear D gene. The CDR3 is 13 amino acids. Trimming shortened V by 6 bases and J by 8 bases, and 14 bases separated the two germline ends. Per the germline V gene, CDR1 is MNHNS and CDR2 is SASEGT. CDR3 nucleotide sequence: TGTGCCAGCAGCCCGAGTGGGGTCGATGAGCAGTTCTTC. This gives the protein CASSPSGVDEQFF.